Given below is one TCR beta chain in context. This clonotype appeared a few times. Its target antigen remains unknown. Base-call qualities are not available, and no considerably larger clone is one nucleotide away. This sample is drawn from a study of T cell repertoires in cytomegalovirus infection (dated by TCRdb to about 2019). Looking at the study overall: The HLA type of each donor mattered for the analysis, because public TCR beta signatures pointed to carriage of CMV infection along with the matching HLA type.

Instrument used: Illumina HiSeq 1500. The public reads were run again by TCRdb, first through fastp at Q25 and then through MiXCR, and only productive beta chains were kept. Rows are unified per CDR3 protein, each entry keeping the most common DNA and genes. Within this sample are about 530,000 distinct CDR3 sequences, with 26% of them counted one time only. About 13% of the sample goes to the ten largest clones. What the research found in general, with its limitations: In the ex vivo response, HLA-C-restricted CMV-specific TCR beta clonotypes were dominant, and in two of eight donors the single most frequent clonotype came from this HLA-C-restricted group. In both this cohort and an independent roughly 350-donor cohort, the cumulative frequency of public TCR beta family members distinguished carriers of CMV infection plus the relevant HLA type.

This sequence originates from a human donor in good health (CMV status not recorded). Some clones in this sample may be carry-over from other donors' samples. Material for sequencing was PBMCs.

For the CDR3, the sequence is CASSLSSGRARDTQYF. The nucleotide sequence is TGTGCCAGCAGCTTGTCTAGCGGGAGGGCCAGAGATACGCAGTATTTT. The chain uses TRBV5-4 and TRBJ2-3, with 12 junctional bases fitting TRBD2. CDR1 SGHNT and CDR2 YYREEE were looked up in the germline V gene (reference sequence). From V the trimming removes 1 base and from J it removes 5 bases, while the gene matches leave 5 bases of the junction unaccounted for. The CDR3 goes from the cysteine to the phenylalanine over 16 residues. The read is trimmed to its CDR3 DNA, 48 bases read in frame from base 1.